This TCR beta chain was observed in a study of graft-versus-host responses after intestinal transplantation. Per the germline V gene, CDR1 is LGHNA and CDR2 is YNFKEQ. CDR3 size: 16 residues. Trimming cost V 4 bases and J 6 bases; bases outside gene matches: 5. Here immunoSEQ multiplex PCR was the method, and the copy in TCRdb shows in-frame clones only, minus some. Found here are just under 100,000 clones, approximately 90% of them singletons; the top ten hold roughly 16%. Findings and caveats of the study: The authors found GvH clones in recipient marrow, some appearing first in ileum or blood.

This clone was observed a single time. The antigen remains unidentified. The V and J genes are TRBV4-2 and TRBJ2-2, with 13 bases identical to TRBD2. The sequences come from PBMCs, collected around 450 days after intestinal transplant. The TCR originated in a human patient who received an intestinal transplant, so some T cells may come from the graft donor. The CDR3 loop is CASSLTSGGAPGELFF. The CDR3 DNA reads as TGTGCCAGCAGCCTTACTAGCGGGGGGGCTCCCGGGGAGCTGTTTTTT.